This T cell receptor beta chain was captured in a study of vaccination effects on CD4 cells after COVID-19 (dated 2022 in TCRdb). About the investigation overall: Two doses of either the BNT162b2 or the mRNA-1273 mRNA SARS-CoV-2 vaccine were administered to participants. The study compared SARS-CoV-2 spike-specific CD4+ TCR repertoires before and after mRNA vaccination in COVID-19 convalescent patients and infection-naive vaccine recipients. Altogether, approximately 10 COVID-19 convalescent patients and several SARS-CoV-2-naive healthy vaccine recipients made up the full study. The Oncomine TCR Beta short-read assay on an Illumina iSeq 100 was used to sequence cultures from other donors in the study.

Libraries were constructed by the immunoSEQ multiplex PCR assay. DNA from the cultured, isolated CD4+ T cells was subjected to TCR beta CDR3 sequencing. The source study handled its data this way. Non-productive TCR sequences were removed and reads were trimmed to the CDR3 region, keeping CDR3s of at least 7 amino acids. The MANAFEST web app was used to identify antigen-specific clonotypes by comparing expansion in peptide wells with expansion in reference cultures. Positive clones required FDR<0.05 expansion versus reference and all other wells, odds ratio above 5, and frequency above 0.1% in two replicate wells. A clonotype was defined as cross-reactive if the clonotype was significantly expanded both in SARS-CoV-2 spike wells and in at least one common cold coronavirus spike condition. Levenshtein distance calculated with the stringdist R package was used to assess CDR3 similarity, and unrooted trees were constructed with ape in R 3.6.1. TCRdb limited this immuneACCESS table to in-frame rearrangements with V and J called. A share of clones is missing; checked studies link under half to unresolved V genes, and the rest is unexplained. Clonal size and the V and J genes are those of that table, whereas D and trimming came from the DNA. For this sample there are about 43,000 clones; just over 75% appear just once. In total, the top ten clones hold approximately 10% of the sample.

The ViraFEST assay stimulated PBMC with viral peptide pools and then used TCR sequencing to identify antigen-specific CD4+ T cell clonotypes by expansion. After about 10 days of culture, CD4+ T cells were isolated with the EasySep CD4+ T cell isolation kit. The absence of prior SARS-CoV-2 infection in healthy vaccine recipients was confirmed by negative nucleocapsid antibodies before and after vaccination. About 2 million PBMC per well were cultured in IMDM with about 4.5% human AB serum, around 10 IU/ml IL-2 and gentamicin, plus 10 ug/ml peptides. Half of the culture medium was replaced with fresh IL-2-containing medium on days 3 and 7. Unless noted otherwise, every peptide stimulation condition was grown in triplicate wells. PBMC were separated from whole blood using Ficoll-Paque Plus gradient centrifugation and were then either cryopreserved at -140C or used fresh. Overlapping peptide pools spanned the spike proteins of SARS-CoV-2 and the common cold coronaviruses HCoV-NL63, HCoV-OC43 and HCoV-229E. Genomic DNA was extracted from cultured CD4+ T cells with the QIAamp micro DNA kit.

Here is what the overall study found, with its caveats: Limitations of the study were the small number of convalescent patients and the absence of early post-infection timepoints. At late post-vaccination timepoints, both infection-induced and vaccine-induced clones showed marked clonal contraction, consistent with waning T cell responses. Among healthy vaccine recipients, nearly all vaccine-induced clones were SARS-CoV-2 mono-reactive, and just 1 of 255 was cross-reactive with common cold coronaviruses.

The CDR3 covers 14 residues, taking in both the cysteine and the valine. Only CDR3 DNA remains: 42 bases, in frame from the first base. The V end loses 5 bases and the J end loses 4 bases, and a stretch of 15 bases separates them. Based on the germline V gene, the CDR1 and CDR2 sequences are MDHEN and SYDVKM. About this clone itself: The specificity of this receptor is unknown. No clone much larger than this one lies a single base away; base qualities are absent.

The rearrangement joined TRBV28 to TRBJ2-7; too little of a D gene remains to name it. Sequencing used CD4+ T cells from PBMCs cultured with SARS-CoV-2 spike peptides, obtained before COVID-19 vaccination. This sample's cell subset or site label indicates: SARS-CoV-2 spike overlapping peptide pool stimulation. The TCR was taken from a human donor who received a COVID-19 vaccine. The CDR3 reads as follows: CASSGMGPPYEQYV. The nucleotide sequence is given as TGTGCCAGCAGTGGAATGGGCCCCCCATACGAGCAGTACGTC.